Listed here are 17 T cell receptor beta chains from one sample, sequenced in a study of blood T cell repertoires in COVID-19. Generated by immunoSEQ multiplex PCR, the TCRdb table keeps only in-frame clones and is missing some. The table lists 250,000 to 300,000 clones, 70% to 90% of them singletons. Specimen: PBMCs or T cells enriched from blood (not recorded which). Receptor source: a woman between 50 and 59 years old who had recovered from COVID-19.

V and J are TRBV5-1 and TRBJ2-3, with D unresolved. CDR1 and CDR2 (germline): SGHRS, YFSETQ. Trimming shortened V by 4 bases and J by 4 bases, and 13 bases separated the two germline ends. This CDR3 has 14 residues. For the CDR3, the DNA is TGCGCCAGCAGCGTGACAACTCTCGCAGATACGCAGTATTTT. Translating it yields CASSVTTLADTQYF.

The V gene is TRBV5-1, the J gene TRBJ2-2; D gene ambiguous. Germline values: CDR1 SGHRS, CDR2 YFSETQ. V was pared by 0 bases and J by 5 bases, with 14 bases between. The CDR3 extends over 16 amino acids. The CDR3 region has the DNA TGCGCCAGCAGCTTGGCCGTAATAGCAGATACCGGGGAGCTGTTTTTT. The encoded protein is CASSLAVIADTGELFF.

The chain employs TRBV19 and TRBJ1-6, with unresolved D. Per germline, CDR1 LNHDA and CDR2 SQIVND (reference sequence). The CDR3 is 9 residues long. V was shortened by 5 bases and J by 13 bases, with 3 bases between the two germline ends. The CDR3 sequence is CASSAPLHF. DNA of the CDR3: TGTGCCAGTAGTGCGCCCCTCCACTTT.

The chain couples TRBV28 to TRBJ2-1; D is uncertain. This CDR3 is built from 11 residues. The germline V gene encodes CDR1 MDHEN and CDR2 SYDVKM. Trimming left V 6 bases short and J 4 bases short, with 4 bases between. The CDR3 DNA reads TGTGCCAGCAGCTATTACAATGAGCAGTTCTTC. Its protein product is CASSYYNEQFF.

This clone appeared once. The V gene is TRBV3-1 (or the pseudogene TRBV3-2), the J gene TRBJ2-3, with 13 bases matching TRBD2. The junction had 7 bases not matched to a gene; V was cut back by 4 bases and J by 0 bases. CDR3 length equals 18 residues. The germline V gene has CDR1 LGHDT and CDR2 YNNKEL (reference sequence). The CDR3 spells CASSRQGLAGLSTDTQYF. Written as DNA, the CDR3 is TGTGCCAGCAGCCGCCAGGGACTAGCGGGACTTAGCACAGATACGCAGTATTTT.

V gene TRBV18 combines with J gene TRBJ1-4; 10 bases are a match to TRBD1. Per germline, CDR1 KGHSH and CDR2 LQKENI. V shed 6 bases and J 7 bases; nucleotides not matched to a gene: 5. The CDR3 covers 14 residues. As DNA, the CDR3 is TGTGCCAGCTCGTCGACAGGGGGCTTTGAAAAACTGTTTTTT. As protein: CASSSTGGFEKLFF.

The rearrangement uses TRBV27 and TRBJ1-2; 9 bases match TRBD1. V dropped 6 bases and J dropped 0; count of bases not matched to a gene: 14. The germline gives CDR1 MNHEY, CDR2 SMNVEV (reference sequence). This CDR3 has 18 residues. In DNA, the CDR3 is TGTGCCAGCAGGAAGAACTGGACAGGGGAGTTAGCTAACTATGGCTACACCTTC. The encoded protein is CASRKNWTGELANYGYTF.

This clone was seen a single time. V and J are TRBV18 and TRBJ2-7; no clear D gene. The germline V gene has CDR1 KGHSH and CDR2 LQKENI. The CDR3 sequence is 14 residues long. Trimming pared 4 bases from V and 2 bases from J, leaving 12 bases between. CDR3 in amino acids: CASSLAFTTYEQYF. DNA of the CDR3: TGTGCCAGCTCACTGGCCTTCACAACCTACGAGCAGTACTTC.

This chain connects TRBV5-8 to TRBJ2-3, with a tentative D call TRBD2 (5 bases). The V end was cut by 7 bases, the J end by 0 bases, with 15 bases between. The germline V gene encodes CDR1 SGHTS and CDR2 YDEGEE. This CDR3 region has 15 residues. The CDR3 DNA is TGTGCCAGCCGTCGGGATCAGCGGAGCACAGATACGCAGTATTTT. Translated: CASRRDQRSTDTQYF.

There are a few counts of this clone. The chain combines TRBV3-1 (or the pseudogene TRBV3-2) with TRBJ1-2; D ambiguous. Germline loops: CDR1 LGHDT, CDR2 YNNKEL (reference sequence). This CDR3 comprises 14 residues. Trimming cost V 4 bases and J 0 bases, with 9 bases left between them. The CDR3 loop reads CASSPTSPNYGYTF. In DNA, the CDR3 is TGTGCCAGCAGCCCTACGTCCCCTAACTATGGCTACACCTTC.

This clone has just a few counts. This rearrangement joins TRBV13 to TRBJ1-6; possible D gene TRBD1, 5 bases. The V end was cut by 5 bases, the J end by 4 bases, with 15 bases between. Per the germline V gene, CDR1 is PRHDT and CDR2 is FYEKMQ (reference sequence). The CDR3 spans 16 residues. This CDR3 is CASSEGVRGYNSPLHF. The CDR3 DNA follows: TGTGCCAGCAGCGAAGGGGTTCGGGGGTATAATTCACCCCTCCACTTT.

The chain carries TRBV7-9 and TRBJ2-1; D may be TRBD2 (7 bases). Germline loops: CDR1 SEHNR, CDR2 FQNEAQ (reference sequence). Trimming cost V 8 bases and J 9 bases, with 17 bases left between them. The CDR3 loop spans 13 amino acids. The CDR3 loop reads CASPWRGGPEQFF. The CDR3 DNA is TGTGCCAGCCCCTGGAGGGGGGGCCCTGAGCAGTTCTTC.

This chain links TRBV6-6 with TRBJ1-5; D gene uncertain. CDR3 length: 14 residues. The germline V gene has CDR1 MNHNY and CDR2 SVGAGI (reference sequence). The ends were cut back, 2 bases at V and 3 bases at J, with 8 bases in the middle. The chain's CDR3 is CASSYVQLNQPQHF. Here the CDR3 DNA reads TGTGCCAGCAGTTACGTACAGCTCAATCAGCCCCAGCATTTT.

This chain connects TRBV5-4 to TRBJ1-3; D is unclear. Germline CDR1 reads SGHNT; CDR2 reads YYREEE (reference sequence). The CDR3 is 15 amino acids. The V end was cut by 3 bases, the J end by 0 bases, with 10 bases between. The CDR3 DNA reads TGTGCCAGCAGCTCGACATCCGGCTCTGGAAACACCATATATTTT. Amino acid sequence: CASSSTSGSGNTIYF. The variable domain in full, completed from reference TRBV5-4 and TRBJ1-3, reads ETGVTQSPTHLIKTRGQQVTLRCSSQSGHNTVSWYQQALGQGPQFIFQYYREEENGRGNFPPRFSGLQFPNYSSELNVNALELDDSALYLCASSSTSGSGNTIYFGEGSWLTVV.

The V gene is TRBV2, the J gene TRBJ2-5; 7 nucleotides align to TRBD1. Looked up from germline, CDR1 is SNHLY and CDR2 is FYNNEI. The CDR3 covers 14 residues. V trimming: 5 bases; J trimming: 5 bases; junction bases outside the gene matches: 8. The CDR3 loop is CASSQNRGRETQYF. In nucleotides, the CDR3 is TGTGCCAGCAGTCAGAACAGGGGCAGGGAGACCCAGTACTTC.

A few counts support this clone. The V call is TRBV6-5, the J call TRBJ1-6; 7 bases are a match to TRBD1. V trimming: 6 bases; J trimming: 10 bases; junction bases outside the gene matches: 6. Germline values: CDR1 MNHEY, CDR2 SVGAGI. The CDR3 spans 13 residues. In nucleotides, the CDR3 is TGTGCCAGCAGCCTCGACAGGGACTCACCCCTCCACTTT. Amino acid sequence: CASSLDRDSPLHF.

The count of this clone is one. The chain employs TRBV5-1 and TRBJ2-3, with D tentatively TRBD2 (6 bases). Germline CDR1 is SGHRS and CDR2 is YFSETQ. This CDR3 spans 15 amino acids. The V and J ends lost 2 bases and 4 bases respectively, with 14 bases between them. DNA of the CDR3: TGCGCCAGCAGCTTCGGGAGACTCCAGGCAGATACGCAGTATTTT. It is translated as CASSFGRLQADTQYF.